A single sample is the source of the 5 T cell receptor beta chains below, sequenced in a study of blood T cells in healthy people across ages. A sample-barcoded 5' primer and a J-beta primer mix were used in a second PCR of roughly 7 to 11 cycles. TCRdb processed the 5' RACE reads anew with MiXCR; each CDR3 protein has one entry. In the table there are about 1 million distinct CDR3 sequences, under 55% of which are singletons. Sequencing was performed on blood. The receptor set was obtained from an older woman in good health.

The gene calls are TRBV28 and TRBJ2-7, with 10 bases identical to TRBD2. Germline V gives CDR1 MDHEN, CDR2 SYDVKM. This CDR3 comprises 15 residues. Written as DNA, the CDR3 is TGTGCAACGCGACTAGCGGGCGGAGGGACCTACGAGCAGTACTTC. Its protein product is CATRLAGGGTYEQYF.

In nucleotides, the CDR3 is TGTGCCATCAGCTATGCCGGGACTAGTTTCGATGAGCAGTTCTTC. Translating it yields CAISYAGTSFDEQFF. The chain combines TRBV10-3 with TRBJ2-1, with TRBD2 matching over 8 bases. This CDR3 has 15 residues. The germline V gene has CDR1 ENHRY and CDR2 SYGVKD. V shed 6 bases, J shed 8 bases, and the junction held 12 bases outside the gene matches.

The V and J genes are TRBV9 and TRBJ2-3; D assignment may be TRBD1 or TRBD2 (5 bases each). The CDR3 has 12 amino acids. Trimming pared 5 bases from V and 5 bases from J, leaving 9 bases between. Germline V CDR1 and CDR2: SGDLS, YYNGEE. The chain's CDR3 is CASRHGGDTQYF. CDR3 DNA: TGTGCCAGCAGACATGGGGGAGATACGCAGTATTTT.

This chain joins TRBV27 and TRBJ2-3, with D uncertain. This CDR3 has 12 residues. V dropped 8 bases and J dropped 5 bases, with 11 bases sitting between them. Germline V CDR1 and CDR2: MNHEY, SMNVEV (reference sequence). The CDR3 sequence: CASRRQKDTQYF. In nucleotides, the CDR3 is TGTGCCAGCCGGAGACAAAAAGATACGCAGTATTTT.

This clonotype came up many times. J is TRBJ2-5 and V is TRBV5-1; D unresolved. Per the germline V gene, CDR1 is SGHRS and CDR2 is YFSETQ. The CDR3 totals 15 residues. V was pared by 0 bases and J by 5 bases, with 14 bases between. The CDR3 DNA is TGCGCCAGCAGCTTGGACTTAGCCCTCCGGGAGACCCAGTACTTC. Its protein product is CASSLDLALRETQYF.